This entry features one TCR beta chain sequence. Its antigen remains unidentified. Central memory, naive, regulatory and stem cell-like memory CD4+ cells were sorted by CD45RO/CCR7/CD25/CD127/CD95/CD27. Each of the sorted populations had a purity greater than 98%. TCRB transcripts that were expressed got sequenced, as all of the isolated RNA had been reverse transcribed. Repertoires were generated with immunoSEQ multiplex PCR, while TCRdb's copy carries only in-frame clones and drops some. The sample includes some 160,000 clones, approximately 8.8% of them seen just once. The sample comes from a study of beta chain features in type 1 diabetes. Study-level findings and limits: Researchers report that Type 1 diabetes patients had moderately but significantly shorter TCRB CDR3s across all four CD4+ subsets. Sequencing from cDNA could over-represent high-TCR-expressing cells. Individuals with type 1 diabetes displayed fewer insertions and more deletions at VDJ junctions.

V was clipped by 2 bases and J by 9 bases, with 10 bases between them. The germline V gene encodes CDR1 SGHRS and CDR2 YFSETQ. This CDR3 is built from 12 residues. The clonotype originates from a woman in her 30s with type 1 diabetes. The source material was central memory CD4+ T cells from blood. This chain joins TRBV5-1 and TRBJ2-3; a possible D gene is TRBD2 (6 bases). The CDR3 sequence is CASSFGGSTQYF. The CDR3 DNA is TGCGCCAGCAGCTTCGGGGGATCAACGCAGTATTTT.